The sequence of this TCR beta chain was determined in a study of blood T cell repertoires in COVID-19. Study-level background: Samples representing acute and convalescent COVID-19 were sourced from the United States, Italy and Spain. Sources were T cells, B-cell-depleted T cells, or PBMCs; the material itself was cDNA or gDNA.

Under the authors' procedure: Using reference gene primer amplification, nucleated cell counts were estimated. Sequencing used immunoSEQ multiplex PCR; TCRdb keeps in-frame clones, though not all of them. V, J and clone size are those of that table, while D and trimming were read from the DNA. The sample holds more than 45,000 clones, about 89% seen once. The germline V and J ends were trimmed by 0 bases and 5 bases, with 17 bases remaining between them. Germline V gene lookup returns CDR1 LNHNV and CDR2 YYDKDF (reference sequence). The CDR3 is 17 amino acids. This chain links TRBV15 with TRBJ2-1, with D hard to call. The sample consisted of peripheral blood. This clonotype was sampled from a human donor in a cohort sampled during active COVID-19. This CDR3 reads CATSREPRPLGNNEQFF. CDR3 sequence (DNA): TGTGCCACCAGCAGAGAGCCCCGACCCCTAGGAAACAATGAGCAGTTCTTC.